This T cell receptor beta chain was recovered during a study of blood T cell repertoires in COVID-19 (dated by TCRdb to 2019 to 2021). In terms of the full investigation: Samples covering the acute and convalescent phases of COVID-19 were provided by collaborators in the United States, Italy and Spain. The prospective study material was composed of cDNA or gDNA derived from T cells, B-cell-depleted T cells, or PBMCs. Subjects who had been exposed to COVID-19, were actively infected with it, or had recovered from it provided the deeply sampled blood TCRbeta repertoires that made up the dataset. A freely available public database, intended as a resource for researchers studying the immune response to SARS-CoV-2, is where the repertoires were released. Samples were obtained from the ongoing ImmuneRACE study (first 160 participants) and from 1,254 subjects provided by 6 global collaborators. Sample metadata almost always included a de-identified subject ID, COVID-19 status, age in years and sex. Where HLA class I and class II types were available, the types were taken from metadata supplied by the sample provider, not from assay-based typing. Study-wide findings and limitations: How much clinical and demographic metadata was included differed by source and by participant, and the metadata was provided uncurated.

TCRbeta CDR3 regions were amplified from genomic DNA by means of the immunoSEQ Assay, a bias-controlled multiplex PCR. On the authors' methods: Nucleated cell counts per sample were estimated from amplification of reference gene primers within the assay. To quantify the absolute abundance of each unique TCRbeta CDR3 rearrangement, sequence reads were collapsed and filtered. For each sample, productive Simpson clonality was calculated by taking the square root of Simpson's diversity index across productive rearrangements. This immuneACCESS table, as held by TCRdb, lists in-frame sequences with V and J called but not all clones. Of the missing ones, under half trace to an unresolved V gene in checked studies; the others have no known cause. Clone size and V and J calls were adopted from that table, with D and trimming inferred from the DNA. Across this sample there are 65,000 to 80,000 clones, with about nine tenths seen only once. Roughly 2% of the sample comes from the top ten.

Each collaborating institution followed its own protocols to collect whole blood in K2EDTA tubes. For TCRbeta analysis, collaborator samples were shipped as frozen whole blood, as isolated PBMCs, or as DNA extracted from either sample type. As for this clone: Its antigen remains undetermined. Qualities for individual bases were not recorded, and no much larger clone is one base off.

Between the V and J ends, shortened by 5 bases and 12 bases respectively, the junction contains 14 bases. CDR1 and CDR2 are drawn from the germline V gene: SGHTA, FQGTGA. Taken from cysteine to phenylalanine, the CDR3 has 13 residues. Solely the CDR3 DNA is kept, with 39 bases framed from the first base. This receptor chain uses TRBV7-3 and TRBJ1-6, with the D gene call left open. Sequencing used peripheral blood. This receptor was identified in a man aged 25-45 years with acute or convalescent COVID-19. Here the CDR3 is given as CASSPQATGPLHF. The sequenced DNA is TGTGCCAGCAGCCCCCAAGCGACGGGACCCCTCCACTTT.